This is a list of T cell receptor beta chains from one sample in a study of low-dose radiotherapy and immunotherapy resistance in tumors. MiXCR was run by TCRdb on the reads, yielding one entry per CDR3 protein. The data hold tens of thousands of distinct CDR3 sequences, with about a third observed a single time. This sample comprised PBMCs, obtained before treatment. These receptors were taken from a female donor with ovarian cancer. Both conserved end residues are part of each CDR3. Each record gives: clone size, J gene, V gene, D gene, CDR3 DNA, CDR3 protein. A D gene is named only where the DNA matches it firmly. The listing skips clone size in some rows; elsewhere it reads once, few, many or a size class.

abundance: -; j_gene: TRBJ2-7; v_gene: TRBV29-1; d_gene: -; CDR3nt: TGCAGCGCAAGACAGGATTCCTACGAGCAGTACTTC; CDR3aa: CSARQDSYEQYF
abundance: many; j_gene: TRBJ2-3; v_gene: TRBV7-2; d_gene: TRBD2; CDR3nt: TGTGCCAGCAGCCCGACTAGCGGGGGGCTTAGCACAGATACGCAGTATTTT; CDR3aa: CASSPTSGGLSTDTQYF
abundance: many; j_gene: TRBJ1-1; v_gene: TRBV7-9; d_gene: -; CDR3nt: TGTGCCAGCAGCTCCGTTGGCTACACTGAAGCTTTCTTT; CDR3aa: CASSSVGYTEAFF
abundance: medium-sized; j_gene: TRBJ2-2; v_gene: TRBV6-1; d_gene: TRBD1; CDR3nt: TGTGCCAGCAGTAACACAGGGGCTGCGAACACCGGGGAGCTGTTTTTT; CDR3aa: CASSNTGAANTGELFF
abundance: many; j_gene: TRBJ2-3; v_gene: TRBV20-1; d_gene: TRBD2; CDR3nt: TGCAGTGCCCGGACTAGCGCAGATACGCAGTATTTT; CDR3aa: CSARTSADTQYF
abundance: many; j_gene: TRBJ2-6; v_gene: TRBV19; d_gene: TRBD1; CDR3nt: TGTGCCAGTAGTACGGATGGGACAGGTCGAGTTGCTGGGGCCAACGTCCTGACTTTC; CDR3aa: CASSTDGTGRVAGANVLTF
abundance: many; j_gene: TRBJ2-1; v_gene: TRBV3-1; d_gene: -; CDR3nt: TGTGCCAGCAGCCAAGCTGGTCTTGAGCAGTTCTTC; CDR3aa: CASSQAGLEQFF
abundance: many; j_gene: TRBJ2-2; v_gene: TRBV7-6; d_gene: -; CDR3nt: TGTGCCAGCAGCCAGACGACAGTCACCGGGGAGCTGTTTTTT; CDR3aa: CASSQTTVTGELFF
abundance: -; j_gene: TRBJ1-2; v_gene: TRBV11-2; d_gene: -; CDR3nt: TGTGCCAGCAGCCCGCTTCCGACTGGGGGCTACACCTTC; CDR3aa: CASSPLPTGGYTF
abundance: -; j_gene: TRBJ1-1; v_gene: TRBV5-6; d_gene: -; CDR3nt: TGTGCCAGCAGGGGGCATGGGGCTGAAGCTTTCTTT; CDR3aa: CASRGHGAEAFF
abundance: many; j_gene: TRBJ2-5; v_gene: TRBV4-1; d_gene: -; CDR3nt: TGCGCCAGCAGCCAAGGTCCAGGGGGGCAAGAGACCCAGTACTTC; CDR3aa: CASSQGPGGQETQYF
abundance: -; j_gene: TRBJ2-1; v_gene: TRBV11-3; d_gene: TRBD2; CDR3nt: TGTGCCAGCAGCCTGGAAGGACTAGCGGGGAATGAGCAGTTCTTC; CDR3aa: CASSLEGLAGNEQFF
abundance: -; j_gene: TRBJ2-5; v_gene: TRBV13; d_gene: TRBD2; CDR3nt: TGTGCCAGCAGCTCCCGGGGGACTAGCGGGGGAGAGACCCAGTACTTC; CDR3aa: CASSSRGTSGGETQYF
abundance: many; j_gene: TRBJ1-5; v_gene: TRBV6-2/TRBV6-3; d_gene: -; CDR3nt: TGTGCCAGCAAGTTACAGAATCAGCCCCAGCATTTT; CDR3aa: CASKLQNQPQHF
abundance: many; j_gene: TRBJ2-1; v_gene: TRBV6-2/TRBV6-3; d_gene: TRBD1; CDR3nt: TGTGCCAGCAGTTACAGGGGATTGACAGGGGACTATGAGCAGTTCTTC; CDR3aa: CASSYRGLTGDYEQFF
abundance: -; j_gene: TRBJ1-4; v_gene: TRBV28; d_gene: -; CDR3nt: TGTGCCAGCAGTAAGCAGGGGACTAATGAAAAACTGTTTTTT; CDR3aa: CASSKQGTNEKLFF
abundance: few; j_gene: TRBJ2-1; v_gene: TRBV7-3; d_gene: TRBD2; CDR3nt: TGTGCCAGCAGCTCCCTGTGGTTATCTAGCGGGAGCGTGCTTGGGGTTGGTGAGCAGTTCTTC; CDR3aa: CASSSLWLSSGSVLGVGEQFF
abundance: -; j_gene: TRBJ1-3; v_gene: TRBV5-1; d_gene: -; CDR3nt: TGCGCCAGCAGCTTTCAGCGACCTTCTGGAAACACCATATATTTT; CDR3aa: CASSFQRPSGNTIYF
abundance: many; j_gene: TRBJ1-1; v_gene: TRBV7-2; d_gene: TRBD1; CDR3nt: TGTGCCAGCAGCCCGGGACAGGGGTTGGGGAGCACTGAAGCTTTCTTT; CDR3aa: CASSPGQGLGSTEAFF
abundance: -; j_gene: TRBJ2-2; v_gene: TRBV28; d_gene: -; CDR3nt: TGTGCCGCTACTCAGGGTAGCGGTATATCCGGGGAGCTGTTTTTT; CDR3aa: CAATQGSGISGELFF
abundance: -; j_gene: TRBJ2-1; v_gene: TRBV2; d_gene: -; CDR3nt: TGTGCCAGCAGAGGATACGACCCCCAGAGAGACAATGAGCAGTTCTTC; CDR3aa: CASRGYDPQRDNEQFF
abundance: -; j_gene: TRBJ2-1; v_gene: TRBV5-1; d_gene: -; CDR3nt: TGCGCCAGCAGCCGCCAGACAGGGAGGGATGAGCAGTTCTTC; CDR3aa: CASSRQTGRDEQFF
abundance: many; j_gene: TRBJ2-3; v_gene: TRBV27; d_gene: -; CDR3nt: TGTGCCAGCAGCCGCGACAGGCCGACAGATACGCAGTATTTT; CDR3aa: CASSRDRPTDTQYF
abundance: once; j_gene: TRBJ2-3; v_gene: TRBV9; d_gene: TRBD2; CDR3nt: TGTGCCAGTACTAAAACTAGCGCAGAATTTACGCAGTATTTT; CDR3aa: CASTKTSAEFTQYF
abundance: -; j_gene: TRBJ2-1; v_gene: TRBV20-1; d_gene: -; CDR3nt: TGCAGTGACGAGGGGGTCTACAATGAGCAGTTCTTC; CDR3aa: CSDEGVYNEQFF
abundance: many; j_gene: TRBJ1-5; v_gene: TRBV10-3; d_gene: -; CDR3nt: TGTGCCATCAGTGACATTGGGGGGAATAGCAATCAGCCCCAGCATTTT; CDR3aa: CAISDIGGNSNQPQHF
abundance: many; j_gene: TRBJ1-1; v_gene: TRBV5-4; d_gene: -; CDR3nt: TGTGCCAGCAGCTTGGGACCCAGCGGGAAAAACACTGAAGCTTTCTTT; CDR3aa: CASSLGPSGKNTEAFF
abundance: once; j_gene: TRBJ1-1; v_gene: TRBV12-3/TRBV12-4; d_gene: -; CDR3nt: TGTGCCAGCAGCTACGAGGGCTTGGGGGCTTTCTTT; CDR3aa: CASSYEGLGAFF
abundance: many; j_gene: TRBJ2-1; v_gene: TRBV24-1; d_gene: -; CDR3nt: TGTGCCACCAGTGGCCATAGTTCAGGGTTCAATGAGCAGTTCTTC; CDR3aa: CATSGHSSGFNEQFF
abundance: many; j_gene: TRBJ2-2; v_gene: TRBV6-6; d_gene: -; CDR3nt: TGTGCCAGCACGATCACCGGGGAGCTGTTTTTT; CDR3aa: CASTITGELFF
abundance: -; j_gene: TRBJ2-7; v_gene: TRBV28; d_gene: -; CDR3nt: TGTGCCAGCAGTTTATTCCCGTCCTCCTACGAGCAGTACTTC; CDR3aa: CASSLFPSSYEQYF
abundance: many; j_gene: TRBJ2-7; v_gene: TRBV7-9; d_gene: TRBD1; CDR3nt: TGTGCCAGCAGCTTAATGTCGGGGACAGGGCAGTACTTC; CDR3aa: CASSLMSGTGQYF
abundance: many; j_gene: TRBJ1-2; v_gene: TRBV12-3/TRBV12-4; d_gene: TRBD1; CDR3nt: TGTGCCAGCAGATACGGGACAGCCTATGGCTACACCTTC; CDR3aa: CASRYGTAYGYTF
abundance: -; j_gene: TRBJ2-3; v_gene: TRBV27; d_gene: -; CDR3nt: TGTGCCAGCAGTTCCGGGGCGACCAGAGATACGCAGTATTTT; CDR3aa: CASSSGATRDTQYF
abundance: medium-sized; j_gene: TRBJ2-1; v_gene: TRBV5-6; d_gene: TRBD2; CDR3nt: TGTGCCAGCACCTCCTCCGGGCGGGGGTCTTACAATGAGCAGTTCTTC; CDR3aa: CASTSSGRGSYNEQFF
abundance: many; j_gene: TRBJ2-6; v_gene: TRBV7-2; d_gene: -; CDR3nt: TGTGCCAGCAGCTTAGCGTCACTCTCAGGGGCTGGGGCCAACGTCCTGACTTTC; CDR3aa: CASSLASLSGAGANVLTF
abundance: -; j_gene: TRBJ2-7; v_gene: TRBV20-1; d_gene: -; CDR3nt: TGCAGTGCTAGAGTGTCGGGACCCCTGAGCTCCTACGAGCAGTACTTC; CDR3aa: CSARVSGPLSSYEQYF
abundance: -; j_gene: TRBJ2-3; v_gene: TRBV19; d_gene: TRBD2; CDR3nt: TGTGCCAGTAGTCCTAGCGGGATGGGCACAGATACGCAGTATTTT; CDR3aa: CASSPSGMGTDTQYF
abundance: many; j_gene: TRBJ1-1; v_gene: TRBV7-2; d_gene: -; CDR3nt: TGTGCCAGCAGCAAAACCGGGAACCTGAACACTGAAGCTTTCTTT; CDR3aa: CASSKTGNLNTEAFF
abundance: -; j_gene: TRBJ2-1; v_gene: TRBV28; d_gene: -; CDR3nt: TGTGCCAGCAGTTTATCCCCTCGCAGGGGGGGAAGCTCCTACAATGAGCAGTTCTTC; CDR3aa: CASSLSPRRGGSSYNEQFF
abundance: many; j_gene: TRBJ2-4; v_gene: TRBV5-1; d_gene: -; CDR3nt: TGCGCCAGCAGCTTGGGGGCAGTCAAAAACATTCAGTACTTC; CDR3aa: CASSLGAVKNIQYF
abundance: -; j_gene: TRBJ2-5; v_gene: TRBV13; d_gene: TRBD2; CDR3nt: TGTGCCAGCAGCTTATTTAGGCTAGCGGACCAAGAGACCCAGTACTTC; CDR3aa: CASSLFRLADQETQYF
abundance: many; j_gene: TRBJ2-1; v_gene: TRBV5-1; d_gene: -; CDR3nt: TGCGCCAGCAGCTCCTCGATGGGTGAGCAGTTCTTC; CDR3aa: CASSSSMGEQFF
abundance: many; j_gene: TRBJ2-7; v_gene: TRBV5-1; d_gene: TRBD2; CDR3nt: TGCGCCAGCAGCTCCCCGGGGGGGCTCGAGCAGTACTTC; CDR3aa: CASSSPGGLEQYF
abundance: -; j_gene: TRBJ2-4; v_gene: TRBV5-4; d_gene: TRBD1; CDR3nt: TGTGCCAGCAGCATCGGACAGGGCCAAGCCAAAAACATTCAGTACTTC; CDR3aa: CASSIGQGQAKNIQYF
abundance: many; j_gene: TRBJ2-7; v_gene: TRBV5-1; d_gene: TRBD2; CDR3nt: TGCGCCAGCAGCTTGGCGACGGGACTAGCGCTCTACGAGCAGTACTTC; CDR3aa: CASSLATGLALYEQYF
abundance: -; j_gene: TRBJ2-3; v_gene: TRBV9; d_gene: TRBD2; CDR3nt: TGTGCCAGCAGCGTAGCCCCTAGCGGGGGAGCCTCTAGCACAGATACGCAGTATTTT; CDR3aa: CASSVAPSGGASSTDTQYF
abundance: -; j_gene: TRBJ2-1; v_gene: TRBV6-1; d_gene: TRBD1; CDR3nt: TGTGCCAGCAGTGAAGAGTTTAACAGGGGGCTTACTGAGCAGTTCTTC; CDR3aa: CASSEEFNRGLTEQFF
abundance: few; j_gene: TRBJ1-5; v_gene: TRBV5-1; d_gene: TRBD1; CDR3nt: TGCGCCAGCAGTTCGACAGGGGGGAATCAGCCCCAGCATTTT; CDR3aa: CASSSTGGNQPQHF
abundance: -; j_gene: TRBJ2-3; v_gene: TRBV5-4; d_gene: -; CDR3nt: TGTGCCAGCAGCTTGTGGGGATCGGATACGCAGTATTTT; CDR3aa: CASSLWGSDTQYF
abundance: -; j_gene: TRBJ2-3; v_gene: TRBV7-2; d_gene: -; CDR3nt: TGTGCCAGCAGCTTGTCTCGAGATACGCAGTATTTT; CDR3aa: CASSLSRDTQYF
abundance: many; j_gene: TRBJ2-1; v_gene: TRBV5-1; d_gene: TRBD2; CDR3nt: TGCGCCAGCAGCTTTAGGACTAGCGGGACCCCACCCAATGAGCAGTTCTTC; CDR3aa: CASSFRTSGTPPNEQFF
abundance: -; j_gene: TRBJ2-5; v_gene: TRBV9; d_gene: TRBD2; CDR3nt: TGTGCCAGCAGCGCAACCGGACTAGCGGGAGGCTCAGAGACCCAGTACTTC; CDR3aa: CASSATGLAGGSETQYF
abundance: medium-sized; j_gene: TRBJ2-1; v_gene: TRBV2; d_gene: -; CDR3nt: TGTGCCAGCAGTCGCGAGGGGTATGAGCAGTTCTTC; CDR3aa: CASSREGYEQFF
abundance: few; j_gene: TRBJ2-1; v_gene: TRBV5-1; d_gene: TRBD2; CDR3nt: TGCGCCAGCAGCCCAGACCCCCGGACTAGCGGGGGGAATGAGCAGTTCTTC; CDR3aa: CASSPDPRTSGGNEQFF